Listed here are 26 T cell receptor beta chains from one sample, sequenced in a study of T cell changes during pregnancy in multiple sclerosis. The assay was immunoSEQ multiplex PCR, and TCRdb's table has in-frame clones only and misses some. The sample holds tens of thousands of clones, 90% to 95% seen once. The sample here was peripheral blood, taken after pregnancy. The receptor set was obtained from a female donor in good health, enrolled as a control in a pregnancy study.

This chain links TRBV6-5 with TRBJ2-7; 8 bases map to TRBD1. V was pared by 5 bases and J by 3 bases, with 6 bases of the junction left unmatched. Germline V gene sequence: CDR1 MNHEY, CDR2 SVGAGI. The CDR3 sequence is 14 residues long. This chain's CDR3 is CASSPGQGLYEQYF. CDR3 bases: TGTGCCAGCAGTCCCGGACAGGGACTCTACGAGCAGTACTTC.

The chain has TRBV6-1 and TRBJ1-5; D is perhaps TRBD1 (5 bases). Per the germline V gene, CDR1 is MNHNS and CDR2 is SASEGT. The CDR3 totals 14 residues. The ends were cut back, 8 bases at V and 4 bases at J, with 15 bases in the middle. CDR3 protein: CASSSSRVNQPQHF. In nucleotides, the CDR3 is TGTGCCAGCTCCAGCTCCAGGGTGAATCAGCCCCAGCATTTT.

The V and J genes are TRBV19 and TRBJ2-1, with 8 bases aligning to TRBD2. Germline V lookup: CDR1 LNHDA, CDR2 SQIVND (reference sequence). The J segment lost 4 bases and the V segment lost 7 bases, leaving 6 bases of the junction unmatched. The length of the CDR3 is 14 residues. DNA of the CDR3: TGTGCCAGTAAGAACGCGGGGGGTTACAATGAGCAGTTCTTC. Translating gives CASKNAGGYNEQFF.

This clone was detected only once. The CDR3 nucleotides read TGCGCCAGCAGCCGAGTGTCGGGTACAGTCGCGGGGTTAATAGGTCGGAAAGAGACCCAGTACTTC. Its translation: CASSRVSGTVAGLIGRKETQYF. V and J are TRBV4-1 and TRBJ2-5; tentatively, D is TRBD2 (6 bases). Germline-derived CDR1 and CDR2 are MGHRA and YSYEKL. Trimming cost V 4 bases and J 3 bases, with 36 bases left between them. The CDR3 extends over 22 amino acids.

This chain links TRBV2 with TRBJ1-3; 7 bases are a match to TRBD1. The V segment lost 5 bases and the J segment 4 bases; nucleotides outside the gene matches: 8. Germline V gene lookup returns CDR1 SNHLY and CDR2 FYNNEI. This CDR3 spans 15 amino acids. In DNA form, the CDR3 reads TGTGCCAGCAGTCCCACAGGGGTCCCCGGAAACACCATATATTTT. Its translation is CASSPTGVPGNTIYF.

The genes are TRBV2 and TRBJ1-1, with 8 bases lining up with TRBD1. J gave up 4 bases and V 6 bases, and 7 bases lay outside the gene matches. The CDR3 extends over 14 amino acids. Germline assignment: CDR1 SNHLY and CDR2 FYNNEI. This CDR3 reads CASSMITGGTEAFF. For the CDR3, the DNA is TGTGCCAGCAGCATGATCACAGGGGGCACTGAAGCTTTCTTT.

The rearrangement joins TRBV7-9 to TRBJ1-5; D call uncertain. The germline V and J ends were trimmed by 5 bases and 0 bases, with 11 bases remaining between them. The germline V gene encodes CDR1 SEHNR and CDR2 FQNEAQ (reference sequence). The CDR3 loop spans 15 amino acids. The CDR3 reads CASSVDGDSNQPQHF. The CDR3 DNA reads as TGTGCCAGCAGCGTGGACGGGGATAGCAATCAGCCCCAGCATTTT.

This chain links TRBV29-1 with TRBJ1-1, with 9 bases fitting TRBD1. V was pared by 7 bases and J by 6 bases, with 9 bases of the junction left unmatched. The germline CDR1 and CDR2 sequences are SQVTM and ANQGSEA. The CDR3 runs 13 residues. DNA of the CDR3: TGCAGCGCGGGACAGGGAGGGGGAGCTGAAGCTTTCTTT. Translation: CSAGQGGGAEAFF.

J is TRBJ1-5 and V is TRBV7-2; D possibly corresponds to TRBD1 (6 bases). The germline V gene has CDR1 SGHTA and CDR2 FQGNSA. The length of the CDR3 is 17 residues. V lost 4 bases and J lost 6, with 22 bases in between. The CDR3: CASSSSTGPGSGQPQHF. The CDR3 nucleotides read TGTGCCAGCAGCTCCTCGACAGGCCCCGGTTCAGGTCAGCCCCAGCATTTT.

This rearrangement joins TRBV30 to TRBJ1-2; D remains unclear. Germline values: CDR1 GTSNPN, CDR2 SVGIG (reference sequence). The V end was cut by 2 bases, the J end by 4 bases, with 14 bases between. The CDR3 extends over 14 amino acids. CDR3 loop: CAWSPRLGLYGYTF. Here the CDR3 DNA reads TGTGCCTGGAGTCCCCGACTTGGCCTCTATGGCTACACCTTC. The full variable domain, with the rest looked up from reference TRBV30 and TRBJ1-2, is SQTIHQWPATLVQPVGSPLSLECTVEGTSNPNLYWYRQAAGRGLQLLFYSVGIGQISSEVPQNLSASRPQDRQFILSSKKLLLSDSGFYLCAWSPRLGLYGYTFGSGTRLTVV.

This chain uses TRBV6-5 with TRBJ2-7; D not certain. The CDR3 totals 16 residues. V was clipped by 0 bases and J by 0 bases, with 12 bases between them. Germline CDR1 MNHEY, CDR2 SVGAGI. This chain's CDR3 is CASSYSIVVSSYEQYF. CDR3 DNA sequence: TGTGCCAGCAGTTACTCGATAGTGGTTTCCTCCTACGAGCAGTACTTC.

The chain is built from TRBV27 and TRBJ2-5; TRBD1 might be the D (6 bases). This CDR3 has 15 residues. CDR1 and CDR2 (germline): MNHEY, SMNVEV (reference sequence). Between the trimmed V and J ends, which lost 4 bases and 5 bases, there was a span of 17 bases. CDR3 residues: CASSSNRERAETQYF. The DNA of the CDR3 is TGTGCCAGCAGTTCAAACAGGGAAAGGGCCGAGACCCAGTACTTC.

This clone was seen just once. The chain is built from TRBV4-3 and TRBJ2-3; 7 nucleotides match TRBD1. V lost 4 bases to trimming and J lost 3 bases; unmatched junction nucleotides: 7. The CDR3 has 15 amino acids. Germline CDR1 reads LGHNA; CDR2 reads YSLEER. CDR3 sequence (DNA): TGCGCCAGCAGCCCTTACAGGGGATCGACAGATACGCAGTATTTT. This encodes CASSPYRGSTDTQYF.

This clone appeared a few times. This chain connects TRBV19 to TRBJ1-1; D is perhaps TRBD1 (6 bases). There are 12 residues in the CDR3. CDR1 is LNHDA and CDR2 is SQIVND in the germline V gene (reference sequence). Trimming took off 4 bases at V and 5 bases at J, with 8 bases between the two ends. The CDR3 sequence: CASSNRDTEAFF. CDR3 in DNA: TGTGCCAGTAGTAACAGGGATACTGAAGCTTTCTTT.

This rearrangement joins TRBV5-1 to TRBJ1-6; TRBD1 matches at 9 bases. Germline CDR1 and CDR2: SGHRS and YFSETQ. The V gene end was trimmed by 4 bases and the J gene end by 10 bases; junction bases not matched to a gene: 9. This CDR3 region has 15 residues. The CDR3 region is CASSQRGQGVSPLHF. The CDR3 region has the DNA TGCGCCAGCAGCCAACGGGGACAGGGAGTCTCACCCCTCCACTTT.

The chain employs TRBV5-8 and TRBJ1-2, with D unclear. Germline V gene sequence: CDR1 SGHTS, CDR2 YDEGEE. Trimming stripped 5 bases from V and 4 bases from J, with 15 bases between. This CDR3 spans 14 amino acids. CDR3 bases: TGTGCCAGCAGATCCGAATTAGTTCTCTATGGCTACACCTTC. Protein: CASRSELVLYGYTF.

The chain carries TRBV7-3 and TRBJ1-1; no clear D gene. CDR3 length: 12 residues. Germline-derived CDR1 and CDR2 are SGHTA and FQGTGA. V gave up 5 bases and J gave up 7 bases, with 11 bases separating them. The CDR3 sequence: CASSVAAGEAFF. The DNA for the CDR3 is TGTGCCAGCAGCGTTGCGGCCGGTGAAGCTTTCTTT.

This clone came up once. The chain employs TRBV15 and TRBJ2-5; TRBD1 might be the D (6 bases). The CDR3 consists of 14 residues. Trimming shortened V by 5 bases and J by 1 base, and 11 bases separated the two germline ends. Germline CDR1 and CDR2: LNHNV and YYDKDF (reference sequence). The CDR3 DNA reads TGTGCCACCAGCTCCGGACAGTTCCAAGAGACCCAGTACTTC. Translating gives CATSSGQFQETQYF.

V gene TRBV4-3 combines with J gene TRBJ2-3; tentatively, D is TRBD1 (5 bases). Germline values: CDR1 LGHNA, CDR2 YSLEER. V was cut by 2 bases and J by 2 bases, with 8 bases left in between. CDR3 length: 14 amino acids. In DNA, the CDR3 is TGCGCCAGCAGCCAACAGGGTTACACAGATACGCAGTATTTT. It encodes CASSQQGYTDTQYF.

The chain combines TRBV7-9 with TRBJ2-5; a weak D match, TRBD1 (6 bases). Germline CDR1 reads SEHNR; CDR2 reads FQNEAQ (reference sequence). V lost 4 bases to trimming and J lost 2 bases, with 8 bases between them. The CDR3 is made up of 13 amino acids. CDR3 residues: CASSWGQQETQYF. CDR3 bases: TGTGCCAGCAGCTGGGGGCAACAAGAGACCCAGTACTTC.

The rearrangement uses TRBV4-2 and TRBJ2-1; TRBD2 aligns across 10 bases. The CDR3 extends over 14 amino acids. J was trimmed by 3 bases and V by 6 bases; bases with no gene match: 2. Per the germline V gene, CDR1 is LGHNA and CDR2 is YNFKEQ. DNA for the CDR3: TGTGCCAGCAGACTAGCGGGGAACTACAATGAGCAGTTCTTC. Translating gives CASRLAGNYNEQFF.

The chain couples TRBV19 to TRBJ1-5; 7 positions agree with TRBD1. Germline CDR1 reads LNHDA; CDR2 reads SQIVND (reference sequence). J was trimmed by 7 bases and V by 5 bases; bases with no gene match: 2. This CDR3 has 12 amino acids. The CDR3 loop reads CASSGGGQPQHF. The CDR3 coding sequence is TGTGCCAGTAGTGGAGGGGGCCAGCCCCAGCATTTT.

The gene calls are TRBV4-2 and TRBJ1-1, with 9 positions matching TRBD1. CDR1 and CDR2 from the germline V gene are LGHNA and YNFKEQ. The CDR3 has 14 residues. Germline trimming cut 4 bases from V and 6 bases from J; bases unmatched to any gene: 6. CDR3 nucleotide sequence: TGTGCCAGCAGCCCGGACAGGGGTCGGGCTGAAGCTTTCTTT. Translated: CASSPDRGRAEAFF.

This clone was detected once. Written as DNA, the CDR3 is TGTGCCAGTAGCTTCAGGGTCCACACCTACGAGCAGTACTTC. It is translated as CASSFRVHTYEQYF. This chain uses TRBV19 with TRBJ2-7; D is perhaps TRBD1 (5 bases). CDR3 length: 14 amino acids. Germline assignment: CDR1 LNHDA and CDR2 SQIVND (reference sequence). V gave up 6 bases and J gave up 2 bases, with 14 bases separating them.

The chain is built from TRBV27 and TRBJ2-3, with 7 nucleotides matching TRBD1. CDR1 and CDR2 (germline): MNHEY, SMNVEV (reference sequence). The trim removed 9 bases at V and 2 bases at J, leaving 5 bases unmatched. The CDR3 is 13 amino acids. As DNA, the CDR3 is TGTGCCAGTAGGGACAGATACACAGATACGCAGTATTTT. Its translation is CASRDRYTDTQYF.

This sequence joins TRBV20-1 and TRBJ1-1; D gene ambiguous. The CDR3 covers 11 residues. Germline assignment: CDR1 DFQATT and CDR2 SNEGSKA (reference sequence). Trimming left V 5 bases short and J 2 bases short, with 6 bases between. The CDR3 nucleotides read TGCAGTGCTCCCCGTAACACTGAAGCTTTCTTT. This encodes CSAPRNTEAFF.